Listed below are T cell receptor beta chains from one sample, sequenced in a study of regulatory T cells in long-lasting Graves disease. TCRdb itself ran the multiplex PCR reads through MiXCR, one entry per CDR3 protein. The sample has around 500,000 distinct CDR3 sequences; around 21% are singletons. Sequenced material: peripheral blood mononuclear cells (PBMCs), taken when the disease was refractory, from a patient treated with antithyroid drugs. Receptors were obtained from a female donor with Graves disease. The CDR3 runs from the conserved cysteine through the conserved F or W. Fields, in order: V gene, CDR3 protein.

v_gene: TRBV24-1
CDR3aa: CATSDLGQGADGELFF

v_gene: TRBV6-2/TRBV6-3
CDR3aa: CASKHGTSGNEQFF

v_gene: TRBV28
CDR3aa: CASSIVGGQGDF

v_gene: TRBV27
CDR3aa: CASSLWTPGTTSGNTIYF

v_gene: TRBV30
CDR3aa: CAWKASGTTIYF

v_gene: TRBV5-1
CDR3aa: CASSLGLPRNIQYF

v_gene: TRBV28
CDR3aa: CASSPGLAGAEQYF

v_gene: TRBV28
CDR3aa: CASSFSFATNEKLFF

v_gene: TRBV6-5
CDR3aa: CASSYGGITGWQETQYF

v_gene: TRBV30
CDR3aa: CAWSLGGLNIQYF

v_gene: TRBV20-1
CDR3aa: CSAIAASRRYNEQFF

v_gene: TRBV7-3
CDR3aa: CASSLIRGAGPRDAFF

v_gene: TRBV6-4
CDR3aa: CASTPESGHYGYTF

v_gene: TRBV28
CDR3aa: CASSFLVGELFF

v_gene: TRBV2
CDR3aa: CASSVTSRYEQYF

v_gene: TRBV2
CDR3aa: CASGGPSLLGEQYF

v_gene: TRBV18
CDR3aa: CASSPSSNNEQFF

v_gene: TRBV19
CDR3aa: CASSKARDIELFF

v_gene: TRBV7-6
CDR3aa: CASNQGPGGNVEQYF

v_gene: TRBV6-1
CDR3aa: CASSRIGSPQVWTQYF

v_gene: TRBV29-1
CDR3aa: CSVECQGKRKVNEQFF

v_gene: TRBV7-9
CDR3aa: CASSGTGTVNTGELFF

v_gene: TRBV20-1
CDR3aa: CSAPGRGGSGYTF

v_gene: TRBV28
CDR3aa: CASSALDEQYF

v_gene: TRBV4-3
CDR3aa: CASSQGLGLAGETQYF

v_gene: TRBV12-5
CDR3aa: CAKVTPSRDRVNIQYF

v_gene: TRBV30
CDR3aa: CAWSESGLWTGYTF

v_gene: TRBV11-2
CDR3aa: CASSLRIGASDFSEQYF

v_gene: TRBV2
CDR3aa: CASSEEASVTDTQYF

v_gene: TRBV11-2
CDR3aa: CASSVRAGWVYNEQFF

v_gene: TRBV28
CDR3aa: CASSSLAGFETQYF

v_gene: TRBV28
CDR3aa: CASSFHTGNGYTF

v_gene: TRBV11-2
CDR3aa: CASRSLLARIEAFF

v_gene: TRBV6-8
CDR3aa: CASSYVSLRGSGDYEQYF

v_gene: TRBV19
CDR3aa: CASSLRGLNTGELFF

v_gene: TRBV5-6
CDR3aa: CASSLVQSEAFF

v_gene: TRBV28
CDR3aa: CASSGGGEAEAFF

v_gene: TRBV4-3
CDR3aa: CASSSSEIANYGYTF

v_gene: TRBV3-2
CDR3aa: CASSQGRGWGTDTQYF

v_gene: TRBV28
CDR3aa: CASSLEGTGRSTEAFF

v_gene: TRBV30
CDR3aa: CARRTAFGSGSYEQYF

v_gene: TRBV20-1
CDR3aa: CSADRGIQETQYF

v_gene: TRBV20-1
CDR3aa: CSARRQGGYNQPQHF

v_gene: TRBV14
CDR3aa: CASRGRGTDIQYF

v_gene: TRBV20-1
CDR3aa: CSASQDRPSYGYTF